This paragraph reports one TCR beta chain. This clone was recorded many times. It lacks a known antigen. Nothing much larger sits one base from this clone, and base qualities are not available. The sample comes from a study of blood T cell repertoires in COVID-19 (dated by TCRdb to the early 2020s). Notes on the research overall: Samples covering the acute and convalescent phases of COVID-19 were provided by collaborators in the United States, Italy and Spain. The material from the prospective study consisted of cDNA or gDNA derived from T cells, B-cell-depleted T cells, or PBMCs. Deeply sampled blood TCRbeta repertoires from subjects exposed to, actively infected with, or recovered from COVID-19 were included in the dataset. The repertoires were released in a freely available public database intended as a resource for research on the immune response to SARS-CoV-2. Samples came from the ongoing ImmuneRACE study (first 160 participants) plus 1,254 subjects from 6 global collaborators. Sample metadata almost always included a de-identified subject ID, COVID-19 status, age in years and sex. Where HLA class I and class II types were available, the types were taken from metadata supplied by the sample provider, not from assay-based typing.

From its cysteine to its valine, the CDR3 spans 15 amino acids. The retained sequence is limited to the CDR3, 45 bases, with the frame set at the first base. The V and J ends are trimmed by 0 bases and 0 bases, leaving 10 bases between them. CDR1 and CDR2, per the germline V gene (reference sequence), are SGHNT and YYREEE. Overall study outcomes, separate from this receptor: The quantity of clinical and demographic metadata differed by source and by participant and was supplied without curation.

The immunoSEQ Assay, a bias-controlled multiplex PCR, was used to amplify TCRbeta CDR3 regions from genomic DNA. The authors' analysis ran thus. Nucleated cell counts per sample were estimated from amplification of reference gene primers within the assay. To quantify the absolute abundance of each unique TCRbeta CDR3 rearrangement, sequence reads were collapsed and filtered. For each sample, productive Simpson clonality was calculated by taking the square root of Simpson's diversity index across productive rearrangements. Not all clones reach the TCRdb copy of this immuneACCESS table, which keeps in-frame sequences only. Checked studies attribute under half of the gap to unresolved V genes and leave the rest unexplained. For V, J and clone size, that table is used; D and trimming come from the DNA. This sample holds some 120,000 clones; less than 85% were observed only once. About 0.85% of the sample goes to the ten largest clones.

Each collaborating institution followed its own protocols to collect whole blood in K2EDTA tubes. Collaborator samples were shipped for TCRbeta analysis as frozen whole blood, isolated PBMCs, or DNA extracted from either sample type. This receptor was obtained from a human donor with acute or convalescent COVID-19. The donor label of this sample is uncertain. The specimen was peripheral blood. The chain employs TRBV5-4 and TRBJ2-7; TRBD1 could be the D gene, as 6 bases match. The DNA reads TGTGCCAGCAGCTTGGTTGGGGGCAGCTCCTACGAGCAGTACGTC. Its amino acids are CASSLVGGSSYEQYV.